This T cell receptor beta chain is from a study of T cell repertoires in cytomegalovirus infection. Whole-study context: The authors used CMV epitopes that were HLA-C-restricted (recently identified) and HLA-B-restricted (well studied). A matching HLA type, together with CMV infection, was signaled by public TCR beta signatures. Study-wide findings and caveats: HLA-C-restricted CMV clonotypes gave the most frequent clonotype in two of eight donors. Cumulative public TCR beta family frequency identified carriers of CMV plus the relevant HLA.

This clonotype was seen a few times. The antigen is undetermined. The germline V and J ends were trimmed by 2 bases and 4 bases, with 15 bases remaining between them. The CDR3 has 16 residues. In germline, CDR1 is SEHNR, CDR2 FQNEAQ (reference sequence). Via MiXCR, TCRdb re-called the reads, giving one row per CDR3 protein. The repertoire includes about 130,000 distinct CDR3 sequences, around 32% of them detected once, and roughly 47% sits in the top ten. This chain uses TRBV7-9 with TRBJ2-1, with D perhaps matching TRBD1 (6 bases). Specimen: CD8+ T cells from cultured PBMCs, collected from culture after CMV antigen stimulation. This receptor was taken from a human donor in good health (CMV status not recorded). Some clones in this sample may be carry-over from other donors' samples. CDR3 nucleotide sequence: TGTGCCAGCAGCTTAAACGGACAGCCCAGGTACAATGAGCAGTTCTTC. Protein sequence: CASSLNGQPRYNEQFF.